This TCR beta chain was identified in a study of blood T cells in healthy people across ages. Study summary: About one barcoded TCR beta cDNA was captured per two T cells.

General study points: The lack of PBMC sorting stopped any conclusive naive versus antigen-experienced comparison. Significant beta diversity loss was already apparent by age about 42, declining roughly linearly.

This clonotype was recorded only once. Its antigen is not identified. Combining a sample-barcoded 5' primer with a J-beta primer mix, a second PCR ran for about 7 to 11 cycles. Every sample produced at least 2.5 million CDR3-containing paired-end reads. Each CDR3 protein gets one entry after TCRdb re-called the 5' RACE reads with MiXCR. The profile shows hundreds of thousands of distinct CDR3 sequences, roughly half of them singletons. The sequence came from an elderly woman in good health. What was sequenced was blood.

The CDR3 sequence: CASSWAGTGTDTQYF. In DNA, the CDR3 is TGCGCCAGCAGCTGGGCCGGGACAGGCACAGATACGCAGTATTTT. The chain combines TRBV5-1 with TRBJ2-3; TRBD1 agrees at 7 bases. The CDR3 length is 15 residues. CDR1 SGHRS and CDR2 YFSETQ come from the germline V gene. V lost 3 bases, J lost 1 base, and 5 bases stayed unmatched.